Described below is a single T cell receptor beta chain sequence and its context. A second PCR, run for about 7 to 11 cycles, used a sample-barcoded 5' primer plus a J-beta primer mix. MiXCR, run by TCRdb on the 5' RACE reads, gives a single entry per CDR3 protein. The sample lists about 1,500,000 distinct CDR3 sequences, roughly 45% seen once, with under 8% in the top ten. This entry belongs to a study of blood T cells in healthy people across ages. Germline CDR1 reads MNHEY; CDR2 reads SVGAGI. J was trimmed by 2 bases and V by 4 bases; bases with no gene match: 5. The CDR3 is 15 residues long. Sample: blood. The origin of this receptor is a woman between 18 and 30 years old in good health. V and J are TRBV6-5 and TRBJ2-3, with 8 bases identical to TRBD2. As DNA, the CDR3 is TGTGCCAGCAGTTTTAGCGGGATCGTCACAGATACGCAGTATTTT. The encoded protein is CASSFSGIVTDTQYF.